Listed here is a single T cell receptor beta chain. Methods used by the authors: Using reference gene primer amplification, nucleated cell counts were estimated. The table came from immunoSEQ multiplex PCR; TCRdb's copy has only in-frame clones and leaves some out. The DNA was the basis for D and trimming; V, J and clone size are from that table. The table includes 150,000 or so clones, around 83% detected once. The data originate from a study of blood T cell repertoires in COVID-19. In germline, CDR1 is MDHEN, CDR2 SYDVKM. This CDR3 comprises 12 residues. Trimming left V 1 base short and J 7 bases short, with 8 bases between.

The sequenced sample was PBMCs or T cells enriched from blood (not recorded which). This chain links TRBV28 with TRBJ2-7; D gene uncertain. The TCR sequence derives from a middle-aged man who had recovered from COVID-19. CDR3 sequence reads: CASSLSLLEQYF. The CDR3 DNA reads TGTGCCAGCAGTTTATCCCTTCTAGAGCAGTACTTC.